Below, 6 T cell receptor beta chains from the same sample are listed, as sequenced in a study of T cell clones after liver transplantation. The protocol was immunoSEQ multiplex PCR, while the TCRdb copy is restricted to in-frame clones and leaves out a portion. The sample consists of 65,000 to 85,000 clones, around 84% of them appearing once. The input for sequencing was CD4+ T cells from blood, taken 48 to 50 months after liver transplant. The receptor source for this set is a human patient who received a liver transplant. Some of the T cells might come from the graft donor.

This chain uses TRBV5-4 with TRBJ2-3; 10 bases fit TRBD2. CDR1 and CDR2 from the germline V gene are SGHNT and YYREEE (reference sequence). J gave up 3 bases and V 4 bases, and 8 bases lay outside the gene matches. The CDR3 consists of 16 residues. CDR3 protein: CASSLKRGGVTDTQYF. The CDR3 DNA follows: TGTGCCAGCAGCCTAAAGCGGGGGGGCGTGACAGATACGCAGTATTTT.

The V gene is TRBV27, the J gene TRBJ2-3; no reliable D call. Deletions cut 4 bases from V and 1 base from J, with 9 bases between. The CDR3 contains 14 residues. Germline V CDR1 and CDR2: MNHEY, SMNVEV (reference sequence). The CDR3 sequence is CASSSDRGTDTQYF. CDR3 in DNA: TGTGCCAGCAGTTCCGACCGGGGCACAGATACGCAGTATTTT.

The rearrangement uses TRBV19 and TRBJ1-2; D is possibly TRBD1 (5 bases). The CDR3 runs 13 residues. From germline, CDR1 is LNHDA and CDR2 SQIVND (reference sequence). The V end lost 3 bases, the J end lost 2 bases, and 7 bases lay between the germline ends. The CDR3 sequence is CASSIWGNYGYTF. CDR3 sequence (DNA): TGTGCCAGTAGTATCTGGGGGAACTATGGCTACACCTTC.

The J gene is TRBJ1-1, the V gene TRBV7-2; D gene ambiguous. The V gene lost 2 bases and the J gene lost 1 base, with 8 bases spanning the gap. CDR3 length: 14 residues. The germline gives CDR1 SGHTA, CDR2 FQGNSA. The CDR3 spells CASSLWGGNTEAFF. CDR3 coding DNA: TGTGCCAGCAGCTTATGGGGAGGGAACACTGAAGCTTTCTTT.

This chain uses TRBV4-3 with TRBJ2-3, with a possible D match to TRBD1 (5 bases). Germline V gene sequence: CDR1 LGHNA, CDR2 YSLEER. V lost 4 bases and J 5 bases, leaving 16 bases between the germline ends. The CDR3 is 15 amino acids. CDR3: CASSRGPGWEDTQYF. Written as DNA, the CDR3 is TGCGCCAGCAGCCGCGGACCAGGGTGGGAAGATACGCAGTATTTT.

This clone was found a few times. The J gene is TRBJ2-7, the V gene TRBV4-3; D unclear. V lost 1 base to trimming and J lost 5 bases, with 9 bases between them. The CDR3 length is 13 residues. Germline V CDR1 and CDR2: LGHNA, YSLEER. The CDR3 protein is CASSQVIGNEQYF. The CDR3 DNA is TGCGCCAGCAGCCAAGTCATTGGGAACGAGCAGTACTTC.